This entry describes one TCR beta chain. What this receptor recognizes is not known. The input lacks base qualities; no much larger clone sits a single base away. The entry originates in a study of persistence of HIV-infected CD4 T cells (dated by TCRdb to the early 2020s). For context, the study as a whole: The study isolated CMV- and HIV-1 Gag-responding CD4+ T cells from ART-treated individuals to examine antigen-driven clonal expansion of HIV-1-infected cells. Cross-participant TCR cluster analysis included 8 participants for CMV and over five participants for Gag. Peripheral blood samples of up to roughly 200 mL were taken at multiple time points, with the exception of a couple of participants who underwent leukapheresis at a single time point. TCRbeta sequencing assessed the clonality of all cells in each sorted population, while proviral sequencing assessed the clonality of infected cells. Participants had been on suppressive ART for a median of 8 years. The study at large found these results: TCRbeta richness in CMV- and Gag-responding cells was significantly lower than in anti-CD3/anti-CD28-responding cells; CMV-responding cells had higher oligoclonality than CD3/CD28-stimulated and Gag-responding cells. Bulk TCR analyses could not be restricted to the rare CMV-responding cells that actually carried HIV-1 proviruses. Antigen-responding cells were enriched for degenerate expanded CDR3beta sequences, which suggests convergent selection of CD4+ responses to CMV and Gag. TCR oligoclonality correlated with proviral oligoclonality within the same sorted populations. Only a small number of individuals took part in the study, and only a limited range of antigens was tested.

The treatment or condition label on this specimen signifies: suppressive antiretroviral therapy. A pool of overlapping HIV-1 Gag 15-mer peptides, at 1 ug per peptide per mL, was used to stimulate the cells. Nonresponding CD40L-negative CD69-negative CD45RO-high memory CD4+ T cells were sorted as memory populations depleted of antigen-responding cells. HIV-1-infected adults in whom suppressive ART had been started during chronic infection were enrolled as participants. Plasma HIV-1 RNA had been undetectable (below 50 copies/mL) in participants for at least 4 years. To be included, a participant needed positive CMV serology and a CD4+ T cell count above 400 cells/uL. Before stimulation, PBMCs were isolated using density centrifugation and depleted of CD8+ T cells. Stimulation of CD8-depleted PBMCs was carried out for approximately 20 hours with anti-CD28/CD49d costimulation, CD40-blocking antibody and enfuvirtide, to prevent new infections. Sorting was done on either a Beckman Coulter MoFlo Legacy or an XDP sorter, and propidium iodide was used to exclude dead cells. The QIAamp DNA Mini Kit was used for genomic DNA extraction from samples above one million cells, and the Quick-DNA Microprep Kit was used otherwise.

The immunoSEQ hsTCRB assay version 4 in survey mode was used to sequence TCRbeta repertoires from genomic DNA. Genomic DNA was diluted to roughly 9.3 ng/uL, and up to 1 ug per sample was used for TCRbeta sequencing. On the study's bioinformatics: Analysis of the TCRbeta data was done in ImmunoSeq Analyzer 3.0, and diversity was computed on productive nucleotide rearrangements. The improved Chao index was used to estimate lower-bound TCR diversity, and the Gini coefficient was used to estimate clonality using the Immunarch R package. Different nucleotide rearrangements encoding the same CDR3beta amino acid sequence were treated as distinct clonotypes. Differential abundance analysis found TCRbeta sequences that were significantly enriched in antigen-responding cells compared with anti-CD3/anti-CD28-activated cells. GLIPH2 grouped TCRs by predicted peptide-MHC specificity, both within each participant and across combined participant data sets. TCRdb's version of the immuneACCESS table is confined to in-frame rearrangements and falls short of the full clone set. An unresolved V gene accounts for under half of the shortfall where checked; the remainder is of unknown origin. V and J calls and clone size follow that table, whereas D and trimming were derived from the DNA. Recorded for this sample are some 37,000 clones; around 83% of them occurred a single time. The ten largest clonotypes hold almost 1% of the sample.

V is shortened by 2 bases, J by 8 bases, and the region joining them spans 12 bases. The CDR3 holds 13 amino acids from the cysteine to the phenylalanine. The entry retains the CDR3 DNA only, 39 bases that are in frame from base 1. Reading the germline V gene gives CDR1 MGHRA and CDR2 YSYEKL. The receptor was derived from an adult with HIV. The donor label of this sample is uncertain. The V gene is TRBV4-1 and the J gene is TRBJ1-2; TRBD1 is possibly the D segment (6 matching bases). Specimen: cultured CD4+ T cells from PBMCs, collected from a patient who received antiretroviral therapy. What this sample's cell subset or site label stands for: CD40L-CD69- CD45RO-high memory CD4 T cells not responding to Gag peptides. Here is the DNA: TGCGCCAGCAGCCAAACCCACAGGGACGGCTACACCTTC. Translated, it gives CASSQTHRDGYTF.